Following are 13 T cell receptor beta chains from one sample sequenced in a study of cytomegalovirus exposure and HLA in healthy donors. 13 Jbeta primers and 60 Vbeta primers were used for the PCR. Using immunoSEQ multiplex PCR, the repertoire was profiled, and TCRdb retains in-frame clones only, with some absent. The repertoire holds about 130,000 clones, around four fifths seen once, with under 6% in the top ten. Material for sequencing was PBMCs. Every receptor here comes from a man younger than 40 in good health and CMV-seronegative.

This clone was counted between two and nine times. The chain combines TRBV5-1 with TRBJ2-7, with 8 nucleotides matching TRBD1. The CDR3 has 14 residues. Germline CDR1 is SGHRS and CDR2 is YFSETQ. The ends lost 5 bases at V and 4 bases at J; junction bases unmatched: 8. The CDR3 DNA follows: TGCGCCAGCAGTGGAACTACAGGGGGGTACGAGCAGTACTTC. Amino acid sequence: CASSGTTGGYEQYF. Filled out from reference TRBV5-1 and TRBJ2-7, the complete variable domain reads KAGVTQTPRYLIKTRGQQVTLSCSPISGHRSVSWYQQTPGQGLQFLFEYFSETQRNKGNFPGRFSGRQFSNSRSEMNVSTLELGDSALYLCASSGTTGGYEQYFGPGTRLTVT.

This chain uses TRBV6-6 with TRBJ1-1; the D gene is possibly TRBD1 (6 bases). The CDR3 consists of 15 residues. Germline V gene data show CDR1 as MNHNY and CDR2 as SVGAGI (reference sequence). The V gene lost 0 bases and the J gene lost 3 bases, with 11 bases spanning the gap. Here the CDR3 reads CASSYSGGVDTEAFF. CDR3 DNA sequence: TGTGCCAGCAGTTACTCAGGGGGGGTTGACACTGAAGCTTTCTTT.

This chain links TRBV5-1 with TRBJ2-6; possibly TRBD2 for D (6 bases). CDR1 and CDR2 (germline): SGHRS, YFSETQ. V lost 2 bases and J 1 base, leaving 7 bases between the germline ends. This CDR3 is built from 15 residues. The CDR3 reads CASSLGTSGANVLTF. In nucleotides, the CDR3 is TGCGCCAGCAGCTTAGGGACTTCTGGGGCCAACGTCCTGACTTTC. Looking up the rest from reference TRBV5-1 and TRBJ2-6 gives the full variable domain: KAGVTQTPRYLIKTRGQQVTLSCSPISGHRSVSWYQQTPGQGLQFLFEYFSETQRNKGNFPGRFSGRQFSNSRSEMNVSTLELGDSALYLCASSLGTSGANVLTFGAGSRLTVL.

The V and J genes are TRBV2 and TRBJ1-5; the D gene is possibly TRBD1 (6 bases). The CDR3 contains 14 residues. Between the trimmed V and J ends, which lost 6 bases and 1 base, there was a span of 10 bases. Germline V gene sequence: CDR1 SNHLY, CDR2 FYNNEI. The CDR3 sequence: CASRQGGSNQPQHF. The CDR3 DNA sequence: TGTGCCAGCAGACAGGGTGGAAGCAATCAGCCCCAGCATTTT.

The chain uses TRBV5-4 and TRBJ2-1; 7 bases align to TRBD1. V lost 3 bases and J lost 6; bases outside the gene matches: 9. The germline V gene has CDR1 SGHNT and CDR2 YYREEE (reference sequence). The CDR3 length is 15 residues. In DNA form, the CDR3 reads TGTGCCAGCAGCTCAGGGAGTCGACAGGGCAATGAGCAGTTCTTC. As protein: CASSSGSRQGNEQFF.

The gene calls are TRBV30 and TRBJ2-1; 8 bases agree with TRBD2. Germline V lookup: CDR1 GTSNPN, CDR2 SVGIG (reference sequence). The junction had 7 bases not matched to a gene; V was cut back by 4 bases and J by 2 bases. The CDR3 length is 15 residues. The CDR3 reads CAWTRAGAAYNEQFF. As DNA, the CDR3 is TGTGCCTGGACACGAGCGGGAGCAGCCTACAATGAGCAGTTCTTC.

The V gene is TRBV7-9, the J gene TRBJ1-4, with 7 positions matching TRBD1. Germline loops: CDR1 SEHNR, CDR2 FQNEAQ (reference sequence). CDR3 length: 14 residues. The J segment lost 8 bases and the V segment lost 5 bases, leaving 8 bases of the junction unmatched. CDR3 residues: CASSRDRAGEKLFF. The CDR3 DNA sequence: TGTGCCAGCAGCCGAGACAGGGCGGGGGAAAAACTGTTTTTT.

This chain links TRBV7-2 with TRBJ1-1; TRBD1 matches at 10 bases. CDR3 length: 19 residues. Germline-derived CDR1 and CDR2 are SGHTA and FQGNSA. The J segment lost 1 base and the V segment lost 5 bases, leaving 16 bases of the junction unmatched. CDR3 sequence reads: CASSPTLSGTGAPNTEAFF. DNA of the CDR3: TGTGCCAGCAGCCCAACCCTCTCCGGGACAGGGGCCCCGAACACTGAAGCTTTCTTT.

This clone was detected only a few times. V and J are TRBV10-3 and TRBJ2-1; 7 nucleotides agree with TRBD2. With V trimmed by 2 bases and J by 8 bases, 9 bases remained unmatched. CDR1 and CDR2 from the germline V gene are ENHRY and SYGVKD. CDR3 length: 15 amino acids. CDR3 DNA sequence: TGTGCCATCAGTGAGACGTGGGAGGGGTTGGATGAGCAGTTCTTC. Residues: CAISETWEGLDEQFF.

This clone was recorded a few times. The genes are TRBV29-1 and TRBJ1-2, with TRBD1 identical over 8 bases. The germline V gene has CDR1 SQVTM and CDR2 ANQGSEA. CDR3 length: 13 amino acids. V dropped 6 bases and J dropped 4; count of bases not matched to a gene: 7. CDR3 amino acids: CSVTGQGGYGYTF. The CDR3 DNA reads TGCAGCGTCACTGGACAGGGAGGCTATGGCTACACCTTC.

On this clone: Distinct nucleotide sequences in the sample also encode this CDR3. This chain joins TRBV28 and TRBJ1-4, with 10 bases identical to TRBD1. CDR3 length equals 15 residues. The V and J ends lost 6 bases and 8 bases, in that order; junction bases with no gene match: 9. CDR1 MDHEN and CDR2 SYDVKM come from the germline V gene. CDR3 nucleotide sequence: TGTGCCAGCAGAGTCGGGACAGGGGTTCTGGAAAAACTGTTTTTT. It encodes CASRVGTGVLEKLFF.

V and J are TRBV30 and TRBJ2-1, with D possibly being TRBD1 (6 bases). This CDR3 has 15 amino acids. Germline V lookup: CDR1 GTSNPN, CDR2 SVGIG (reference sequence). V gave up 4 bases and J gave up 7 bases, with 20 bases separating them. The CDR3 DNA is TGTGCCTGGAATAACGACAGGAGTACGAGGAATGAGCAGTTCTTC. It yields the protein CAWNNDRSTRNEQFF.

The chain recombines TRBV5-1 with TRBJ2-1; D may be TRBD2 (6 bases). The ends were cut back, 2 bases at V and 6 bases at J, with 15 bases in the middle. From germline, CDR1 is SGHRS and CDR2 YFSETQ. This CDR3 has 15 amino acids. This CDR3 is CASSFTSSVFNEQFF. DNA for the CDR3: TGCGCCAGCAGCTTTACCTCTAGCGTTTTCAATGAGCAGTTCTTC.